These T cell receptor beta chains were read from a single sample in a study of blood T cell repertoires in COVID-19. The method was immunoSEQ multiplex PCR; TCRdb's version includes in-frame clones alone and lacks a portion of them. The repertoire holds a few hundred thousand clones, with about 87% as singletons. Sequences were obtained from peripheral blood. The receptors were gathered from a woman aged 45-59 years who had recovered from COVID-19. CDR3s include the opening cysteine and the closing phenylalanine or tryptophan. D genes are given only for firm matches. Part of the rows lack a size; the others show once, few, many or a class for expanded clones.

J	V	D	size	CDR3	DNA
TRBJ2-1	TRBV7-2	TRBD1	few	CASSTGADGQSEQFF	TGTGCCAGCAGCACAGGGGCCGACGGGCAAAGTGAGCAGTTCTTC
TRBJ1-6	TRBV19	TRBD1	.	CASSMGQGTHNSPLHF	TGTGCCAGTAGTATGGGACAGGGGACCCATAATTCACCCCTCCACTTT
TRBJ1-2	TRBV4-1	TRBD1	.	CASSNPTGRYYGYTF	TGCGCCAGCAGCAACCCGACAGGGAGATACTATGGCTACACCTTC
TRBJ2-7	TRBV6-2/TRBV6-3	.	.	CASSSYAGVKADEQYF	TGTGCCAGCAGCTCCTACGCCGGGGTAAAGGCCGACGAGCAGTACTTC
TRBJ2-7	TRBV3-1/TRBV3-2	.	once	CASSQDQVEQYF	TGTGCCAGCAGCCAAGATCAGGTCGAGCAGTACTTC
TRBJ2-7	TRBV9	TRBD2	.	CASSVGASAGATYEQYF	TGTGCCAGCAGCGTAGGGGCCAGCGCGGGAGCTACCTACGAGCAGTACTTC
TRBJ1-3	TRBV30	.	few	CAWDSSGNTIYF	TGTGCCTGGGATAGCTCTGGAAACACCATATATTTT
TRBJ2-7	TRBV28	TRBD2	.	CASSLYPSGGSGKEQYF	TGTGCCAGCAGTTTATATCCGTCGGGGGGTTCAGGAAAGGAGCAGTACTTC
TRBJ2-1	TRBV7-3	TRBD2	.	CASSPVAGAYNEQFF	TGTGCCAGCAGCCCGGTAGCGGGGGCCTACAATGAGCAGTTCTTC
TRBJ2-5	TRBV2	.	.	CASSGARAGETQYF	TGTGCCAGCAGTGGAGCCCGAGCGGGAGAGACCCAGTACTTC
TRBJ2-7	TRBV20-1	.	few	CSASRGSGPLEQYF	TGCAGTGCTAGTCGTGGTAGCGGACCTCTTGAGCAGTACTTC
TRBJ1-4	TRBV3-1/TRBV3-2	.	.	CASSQRAPNEKLFF	TGTGCCAGCAGCCAACGCGCCCCTAATGAAAAACTGTTTTTT
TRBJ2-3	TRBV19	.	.	CASSILPGRGADTQYF	TGTGCCAGTAGTATTCTTCCGGGACGGGGGGCCGATACGCAGTATTTT
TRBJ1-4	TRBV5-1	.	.	CASSSDGGAGNEKLFF	TGCGCCAGCAGCTCTGATGGGGGGGCCGGGAATGAAAAACTGTTTTTT
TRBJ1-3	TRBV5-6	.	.	CASSLAGNEAGNTIYF	TGTGCCAGCAGCTTGGCGGGGAATGAAGCCGGAAACACCATATATTTT
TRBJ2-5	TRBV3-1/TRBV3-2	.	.	CASSPEWQETQYF	TGTGCCAGCAGCCCAGAGTGGCAGGAGACCCAGTACTTC
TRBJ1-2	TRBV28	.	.	CASSFRGAGYGYTF	TGTGCCAGCAGTTTCCGGGGGGCCGGCTATGGCTACACCTTC
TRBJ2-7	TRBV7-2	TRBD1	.	CASSLAYPGQPSYEQYF	TGTGCCAGCAGCTTAGCGTACCCGGGACAGCCCTCCTACGAGCAGTACTTC
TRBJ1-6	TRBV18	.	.	CASSPFQGIYNSPLHF	TGTGCCAGCTCACCATTTCAGGGTATCTATAATTCACCCCTCCACTTT
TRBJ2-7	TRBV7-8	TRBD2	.	CASSSDRAGHNSYEQYF	TGTGCCAGCAGCTCAGATAGAGCGGGGCACAACTCCTACGAGCAGTACTTC
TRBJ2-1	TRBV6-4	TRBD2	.	CASSDSSGGLNEQFF	TGTGCCAGCAGTGACTCTAGCGGGGGCCTGAATGAGCAGTTCTTC
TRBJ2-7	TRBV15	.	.	CATSRSGSYEQYF	TGTGCCACCAGCAGATCGGGGTCCTACGAGCAGTACTTC
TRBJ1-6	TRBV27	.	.	CASSLSAGFNSPLHF	TGTGCCAGCAGTTTATCCGCAGGGTTTAATTCACCCCTCCACTTT
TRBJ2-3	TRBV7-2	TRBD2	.	CASSLTVAGGSTDTQYF	TGTGCCAGCAGCTTAACAGTAGCGGGAGGAAGCACAGATACGCAGTATTTT
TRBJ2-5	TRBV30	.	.	CAWDKVGGETQYF	TGTGCCTGGGACAAGGTGGGGGGAGAGACCCAGTACTTC
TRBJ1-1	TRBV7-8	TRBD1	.	CASTPQGPNTEAFF	TGTGCCAGCACCCCACAGGGGCCGAACACTGAAGCTTTCTTT
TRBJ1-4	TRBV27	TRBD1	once	CASKAQGRNEKLFF	TGTGCCAGCAAGGCACAGGGGCGGAATGAAAAACTGTTTTTT